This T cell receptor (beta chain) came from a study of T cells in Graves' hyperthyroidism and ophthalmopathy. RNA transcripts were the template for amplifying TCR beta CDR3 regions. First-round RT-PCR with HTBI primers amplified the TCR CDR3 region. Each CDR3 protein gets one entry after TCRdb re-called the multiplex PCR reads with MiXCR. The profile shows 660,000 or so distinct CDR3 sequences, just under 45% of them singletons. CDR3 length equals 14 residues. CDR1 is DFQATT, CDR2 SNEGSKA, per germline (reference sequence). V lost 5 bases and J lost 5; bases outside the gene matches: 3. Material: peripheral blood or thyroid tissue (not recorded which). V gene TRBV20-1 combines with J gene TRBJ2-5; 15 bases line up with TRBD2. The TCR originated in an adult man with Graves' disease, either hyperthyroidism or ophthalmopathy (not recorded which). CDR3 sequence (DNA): TGCAGTGCTGGAGGACTAGCGGGAGGGGAGACCCAGTACTTC. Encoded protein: CSAGGLAGGETQYF.